These 5 T cell receptor beta chains were sequenced from one sample in a study of cytomegalovirus exposure and HLA in healthy donors (dated by TCRdb to about 2017). Library prep was done by the immunoSEQ multiplex PCR assay. The multiplex PCR relied on a mix of 60 forward primers for TCR Vbeta segments and 13 reverse primers for TCR Jbeta segments. In TCRdb, the immuneACCESS table is reduced to in-frame sequences with V and J assigned. These tables do not hold every clone; where another copy was compared, an unresolved V gene accounts for under half, and the others remain unexplained. This sample comprises 100,000 or so clones, less than 80% of them detected only once. The top ten constitute 3.8% of the sample. Sequencing was done on a sample of PBMCs. Source of these receptors: a man aged 25-45 years in good health and CMV-seropositive.

V gene TRBV7-8 combines with J gene TRBJ1-6; 10 nucleotides align to TRBD1. Looked up from germline, CDR1 is SGHVS and CDR2 is FQNEAQ. The CDR3 covers 15 residues. With 5 bases clipped from V and 7 bases from J, the junction kept 5 bases outside the gene matches. The CDR3 DNA follows: TGTGCCAGCAGCGGGCCGGGACAGGGGAATTCACCCCTCCACTTT. Protein sequence: CASSGPGQGNSPLHF.

This chain links TRBV7-2 with TRBJ1-4; possible D gene TRBD1, 5 bases. Germline assignment: CDR1 SGHTA and CDR2 FQGNSA. The V end was cut by 5 bases, the J end by 4 bases, with 14 bases between. The CDR3 length is 15 residues. In nucleotides, the CDR3 is TGTGCCAGCAGCCCAGCGGGGGGGATTAATGAAAAACTGTTTTTT. Translated, it gives CASSPAGGINEKLFF. The full variable domain, completed using reference TRBV7-2 and TRBJ1-4, is GAGVSQSPSNKVTEKGKDVELRCDPISGHTALYWYRQSLGQGLEFLIYFQGNSAPDKSGLPSDRFSAERTGGSVSTLTIQRTQQEDSAVYLCASSPAGGINEKLFFGSGTQLSVL.

This clone has more than one count but fewer than ten. The chain joins TRBV5-1 to TRBJ1-4; D not resolved. The CDR3 is 15 amino acids. Trimming took off 4 bases at V and 3 bases at J, with 13 bases between the two ends. Germline V lookup: CDR1 SGHRS, CDR2 YFSETQ. The CDR3 nucleotides read TGCGCCAGCAGCCCGGCGGGGAGCGCTAATGAAAAACTGTTTTTT. It yields the protein CASSPAGSANEKLFF.

This chain connects TRBV29-1 to TRBJ2-2; D gene uncertain. CDR1 is SQVTM, CDR2 ANQGSEA, per germline. V lost 6 bases and J 4 bases, leaving 9 bases between the germline ends. The CDR3 is 12 amino acids. The CDR3 reads CSVAGPTGELFF. CDR3 nucleotide sequence: TGCAGCGTGGCTGGGCCCACCGGGGAGCTGTTTTTT.

The chain is built from TRBV6-1 and TRBJ1-2; D is possibly TRBD1 (6 bases). Germline V gene data show CDR1 as MNHNS and CDR2 as SASEGT. The CDR3 spans 12 residues. V was trimmed by 6 bases and J by 6 bases, leaving 11 bases between them. The CDR3 coding sequence is TGTGCCAGCAGGGACAGCGAAGATGGCTACACCTTC. Protein: CASRDSEDGYTF.